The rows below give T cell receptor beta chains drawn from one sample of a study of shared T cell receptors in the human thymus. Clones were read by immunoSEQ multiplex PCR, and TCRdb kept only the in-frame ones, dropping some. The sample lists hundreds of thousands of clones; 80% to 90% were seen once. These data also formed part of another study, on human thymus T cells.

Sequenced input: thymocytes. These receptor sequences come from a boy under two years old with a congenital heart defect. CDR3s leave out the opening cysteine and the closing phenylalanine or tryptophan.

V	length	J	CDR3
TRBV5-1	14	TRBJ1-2	ASSFGLRDRHYGYT
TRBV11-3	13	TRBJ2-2	ASSSDGQNTGELF
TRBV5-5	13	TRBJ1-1	ASSFGGQRNTEAF
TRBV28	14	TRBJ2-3	ASSLGGGASTDTQY
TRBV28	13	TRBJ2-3	ASSLGQGDTDTQY
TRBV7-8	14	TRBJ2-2	ASSLGRGGGTGELF
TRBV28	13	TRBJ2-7	ASSGGLAGIYEQY
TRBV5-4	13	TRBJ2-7	ASSLDGVPSYEQY
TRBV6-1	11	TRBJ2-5	ASRKGWVETQY
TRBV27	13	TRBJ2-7	ASSPMGQSSYEQY
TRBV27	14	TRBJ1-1	ASREFRGLMNTEAF
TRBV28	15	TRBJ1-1	ASRSRGAGLMNTEAF
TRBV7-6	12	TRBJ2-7	ASSPKGGVYEQY
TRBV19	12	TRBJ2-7	ASSIGTGSYEQY
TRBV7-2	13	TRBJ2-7	ASSLRSHVLYEQY
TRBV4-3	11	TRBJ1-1	ASSPGGFTEAF
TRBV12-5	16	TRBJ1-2	ASGHNAGTLYPVYGYT
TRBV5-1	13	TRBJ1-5	ASSPGLYSNQPQH
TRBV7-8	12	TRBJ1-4	ASSLGPRSEKLF
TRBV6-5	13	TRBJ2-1	ASNPKRERYNEQF
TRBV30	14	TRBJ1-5	AWSDHRERVNQPQH
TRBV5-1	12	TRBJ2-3	ASSLTSGTDTQY
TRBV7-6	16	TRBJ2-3	ASSRPGVAGGPTDTQY
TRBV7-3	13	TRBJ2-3	ASSLRLTNTDTQY
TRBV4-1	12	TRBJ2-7	ASSQGDTTYEQY
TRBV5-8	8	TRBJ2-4	ASSLEIQY
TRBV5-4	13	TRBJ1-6	ASSFSVSGNSPLH
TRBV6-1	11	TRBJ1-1	ASSARENTEAF
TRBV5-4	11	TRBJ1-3	ASKLSSGNTIY
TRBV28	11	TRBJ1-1	ASKGRVMTEAF
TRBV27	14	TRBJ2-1	ASSGPGLAAYNEQF
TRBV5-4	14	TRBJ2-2	ASSLAWAGGSGELF
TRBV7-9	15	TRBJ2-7	ASSSARLAGPAYEQY
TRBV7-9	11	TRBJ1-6	ASSLTRSSPLH
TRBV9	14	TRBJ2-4	ASSKRDTVAKNIQY
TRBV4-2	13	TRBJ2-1	ASSQDRDSHNEQF
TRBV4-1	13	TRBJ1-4	ASSVGQGASGKLF
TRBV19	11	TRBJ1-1	ASSTPDCTEAF
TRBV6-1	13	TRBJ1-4	ASRLVAATNEKLF
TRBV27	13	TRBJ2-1	ASSLSFNLAHEQF
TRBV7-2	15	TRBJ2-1	ASTRRDNQGAFNEQF
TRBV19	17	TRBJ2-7	ASSTCRRQTLPAVYEQY
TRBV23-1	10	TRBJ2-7	ASSQGAYEQY
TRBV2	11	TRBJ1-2	ATTDLPNYGYT
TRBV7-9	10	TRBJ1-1	ASSCRQEEAF
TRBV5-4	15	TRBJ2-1	ASSPLGGLVSYNEQF
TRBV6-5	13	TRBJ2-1	ASKRQDRKGNEQF
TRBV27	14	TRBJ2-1	ASSSTGTARDNEQF
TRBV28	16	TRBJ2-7	ASSLTGPSGKRTYEQY
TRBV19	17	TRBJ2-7	ASSMYGTGRNWFRYEQY
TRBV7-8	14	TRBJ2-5	ASSGTSGGTEETQY
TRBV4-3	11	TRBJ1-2	ASSQDSRGGYT
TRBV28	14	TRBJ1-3	ASSQLRGGFGNTIY
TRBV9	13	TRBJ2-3	ASSKLSSGTDTQY
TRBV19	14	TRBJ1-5	ASSSPDSHGTQPQH